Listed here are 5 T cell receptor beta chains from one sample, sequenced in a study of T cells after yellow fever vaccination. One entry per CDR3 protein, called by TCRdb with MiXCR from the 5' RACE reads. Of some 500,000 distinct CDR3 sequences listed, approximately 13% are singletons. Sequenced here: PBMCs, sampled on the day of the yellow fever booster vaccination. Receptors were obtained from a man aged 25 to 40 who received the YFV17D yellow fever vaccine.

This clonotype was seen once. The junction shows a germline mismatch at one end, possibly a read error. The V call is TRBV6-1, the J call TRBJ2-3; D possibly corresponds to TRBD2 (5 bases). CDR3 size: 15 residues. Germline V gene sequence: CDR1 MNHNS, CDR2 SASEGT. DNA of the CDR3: TGTGCCAGCAGTCCCGGTGGGCGGAGCGGAGATGCGCAGTATTTT. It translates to CASSPGGRSGDAQYF.

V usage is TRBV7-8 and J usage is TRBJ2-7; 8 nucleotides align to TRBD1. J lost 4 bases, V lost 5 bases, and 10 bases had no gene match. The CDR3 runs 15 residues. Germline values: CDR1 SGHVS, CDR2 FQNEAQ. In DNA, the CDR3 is TGTGCCAGCAGCACGTTCCAGGACAGGGCTTACGAGCAGTACTTC. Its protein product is CASSTFQDRAYEQYF. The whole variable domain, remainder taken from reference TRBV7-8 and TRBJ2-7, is GAGVSQSPRYKVAKRGQDVALRCDPISGHVSLFWYQQALGQGPEFLTYFQNEAQLDKSGLPSDRFFAERPEGSVSTLKIQRTQQEDSAVYLCASSTFQDRAYEQYFGPGTRLTVT.

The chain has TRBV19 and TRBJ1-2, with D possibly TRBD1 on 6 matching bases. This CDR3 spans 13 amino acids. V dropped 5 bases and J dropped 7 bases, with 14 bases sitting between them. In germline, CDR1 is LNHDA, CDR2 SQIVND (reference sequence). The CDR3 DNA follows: TGTGCCAGTAGTGTACAGGGTTTCACTGGCTACACCTTC. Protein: CASSVQGFTGYTF.

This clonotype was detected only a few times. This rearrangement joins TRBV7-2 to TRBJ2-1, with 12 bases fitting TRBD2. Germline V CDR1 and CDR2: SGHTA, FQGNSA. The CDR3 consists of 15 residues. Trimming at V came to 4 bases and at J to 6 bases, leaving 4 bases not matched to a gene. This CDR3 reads CASSSGLAGPNEQFF. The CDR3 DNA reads TGTGCCAGCAGCTCCGGACTAGCGGGACCCAATGAGCAGTTCTTC.

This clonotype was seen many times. CDR3 sequence: CASSLRYGQAFSGRSGADTQYF. The CDR3 region has the DNA TGTGCCAGCAGCTTACGTTATGGACAGGCCTTTAGCGGGAGGAGTGGAGCAGATACGCAGTATTTT. The rearrangement links TRBV7-6 to TRBJ2-3, with TRBD2 matching over 10 bases. V lost 2 bases and J lost 4; bases outside the gene matches: 24. CDR1 and CDR2 from the germline V gene are SGHVS and FNYEAQ. This CDR3 has 22 amino acids. The whole variable domain, filled in from reference TRBV7-6 and TRBJ2-3, reads GAGVSQSPRYKVTKRGQDVALRCDPISGHVSLYWYRQALGQGPEFLTYFNYEAQQDKSGLPNDRFSAERPEGSISTLTIQRTEQRDSAMYRCASSLRYGQAFSGRSGADTQYFGPGTRLTVL.